The rows below give T cell receptor beta chains drawn from one sample of a study of blood T cell repertoires in COVID-19. The repertoire was sequenced with immunoSEQ multiplex PCR; TCRdb's copy has only in-frame clones and lacks some. The profile shows 70,000 to 95,000 clones, about 73% of them singletons. Material for sequencing was peripheral blood. The source is a man aged 55 to 69 with COVID-19, enrolled during active disease. CDR3s include the opening cysteine and the closing phenylalanine or tryptophan. The D gene is left open where the match is weak. Size is stated for part of the rows, as once, few or many counts, or as a class when the clone is expanded.

D,V,size,J,DNA,CDR3
TRBD1,TRBV3-1/TRBV3-2,.,TRBJ1-2,TGTGCCAGCAGCCAAGGGACAGGGAACTATGGCTACACCTTC,CASSQGTGNYGYTF
TRBD1,TRBV14,.,TRBJ2-2,TGTGCCAGCAGTCCCGGGACAGGGACCAGGGAGCTGTTTTTT,CASSPGTGTRELFF
TRBD2,TRBV15,.,TRBJ2-5,TGTGCCACCAGCAGAGATCTAGCGGGGCAAGAGACCCAGTACTTC,CATSRDLAGQETQYF
TRBD2,TRBV3-1/TRBV3-2,.,TRBJ2-5,TGTGCCAGCAGCTTCAGCGGGGGGGGGCAAGAGACCCAGTACTTC,CASSFSGGGQETQYF
TRBD2,TRBV5-1,once,TRBJ2-7,TGCGCCAGCAGCTCGGGAGGTAGGTCGATGGGCTACGAGCAGTACTTC,CASSSGGRSMGYEQYF
.,TRBV27,.,TRBJ1-1,TGTGCCAGCAGTTTTTTTCCGACTCCGCCGAACACTGAAGCTTTCTTT,CASSFFPTPPNTEAFF
.,TRBV3-1/TRBV3-2,once,TRBJ2-3,TGTGCCAGCAGCCAGAGTAGCGGTTGGACTAGCACAGATACGCAGTATTTT,CASSQSSGWTSTDTQYF
TRBD2,TRBV29-1,.,TRBJ2-3,TGCAGCGTTGTAAGGACTAGCGGATGGGCGGATACGCAGTATTTT,CSVVRTSGWADTQYF
TRBD1,TRBV5-4,.,TRBJ1-3,TGTGCCAGCAGCACGGACAGGGGCCCGGGGAACACCATATATTTT,CASSTDRGPGNTIYF
.,TRBV5-4,.,TRBJ2-2,TGTGCCAGCAGCCTAGGAGGGGTGGGCACCGGGGAGCTGTTTTTT,CASSLGGVGTGELFF
.,TRBV6-5,.,TRBJ2-7,TGTGCCAGCTGGAGTTACTACGAGCAGTACTTC,CASWSYYEQYF
.,TRBV25-1,few,TRBJ1-3,TGTGCCAGCCAGGACTCTGGAAACACCATATATTTT,CASQDSGNTIYF
TRBD2,TRBV3-1/TRBV3-2,.,TRBJ2-5,TGTGCCAGCAGTAGAGCGGGGGGGGAGACCCAGTACTTC,CASSRAGGETQYF
.,TRBV5-1,.,TRBJ2-2,TGCGCCAGCAGGCCACAGGGCGGTACCGGGGAGCTGTTTTTT,CASRPQGGTGELFF
TRBD2,TRBV14,.,TRBJ2-5,TGTGCCAGCAGCCTTGTGGGGGGGAGGGCCGTGGAGACCCAGTACTTC,CASSLVGGRAVETQYF
.,TRBV21-1,.,TRBJ2-7,TGTGCCAGCAGCAACACTAGCGGCGCTCGCGAGCAGTACTTC,CASSNTSGAREQYF
.,TRBV28,.,TRBJ2-1,TGTGCCAGCACCCTACACCCATCTAGCTCCTACAATGAGCAGTTCTTC,CASTLHPSSSYNEQFF
.,TRBV2,.,TRBJ2-3,TGTGCCAGCCTACTAGAGGCGTTCCGAGATACGCAGTATTTT,CASLLEAFRDTQYF
.,TRBV11-3,.,TRBJ2-3,TGTGCCAGCAGCTTAGATTTAACTCCGCATACGCAGTATTTT,CASSLDLTPHTQYF
.,TRBV10-1,.,TRBJ1-5,TGCGCCAGCAATCACAGTAGCAATCAGCCCCAGCATTTT,CASNHSSNQPQHF
.,TRBV30,few,TRBJ2-1,TGTGCCTGGAGTGACCCCGGGATCTCCTACAATGAGCAGTTCTTC,CAWSDPGISYNEQFF
.,TRBV5-1,.,TRBJ2-3,TGCGCCAGCAGCTTGGAGACGGGTACAGATACGCAGTATTTT,CASSLETGTDTQYF
.,TRBV6-5,.,TRBJ1-6,TGTGCCAGCAGCCTGACAGGCACCCATAATTCACCCCTCCACTTT,CASSLTGTHNSPLHF
TRBD1,TRBV4-2,once,TRBJ1-2,TGTGCCAGCAGCCAAGTAGTAGGGGGCGCGTATGGCTACACCTTC,CASSQVVGGAYGYTF
.,TRBV11-3,once,TRBJ2-4,TGTGCCAGCAGCTTAGGTCCAGGGAGGAACATTCAGTACTTC,CASSLGPGRNIQYF
.,TRBV5-1,.,TRBJ1-4,TGCGCCAGCAGCTTGAAGTGGGAGGCTAATGAAAAACTGTTTTTT,CASSLKWEANEKLFF
TRBD2,TRBV19,.,TRBJ2-1,TGTGCCAGTAGTATTCACACTAGCGGGAGGGGAAGTGAGCAGTTCTTC,CASSIHTSGRGSEQFF
TRBD2,TRBV2,.,TRBJ2-1,TGTGCCAGCAGTGGACTAGCGGGAAGGGGTGAGCAGTTCTTC,CASSGLAGRGEQFF
TRBD2,TRBV6-2/TRBV6-3,.,TRBJ2-1,TGTGCCAGCAGCTGGACTAGCGGGGTAAATGAGCAGTTCTTC,CASSWTSGVNEQFF
TRBD1,TRBV19,.,TRBJ1-2,TGTGCCAGTAGTATGCCTGCAGGGGGAACCTATGGCTACACCTTC,CASSMPAGGTYGYTF
.,TRBV23-1,.,TRBJ2-1,TGCGCCAGCAGTCCCCCTTGGACTCCCGGTTACGTCGGGTATGAGCAGTTCTTC,CASSPPWTPGYVGYEQFF
TRBD1,TRBV6-5,.,TRBJ2-7,TGTGCCAGCAGTTACGGCGGGACAGGGACCTACGAGCAGTACTTC,CASSYGGTGTYEQYF
.,TRBV3-1/TRBV3-2,.,TRBJ1-5,TGTGCCAGCAGCCAAGACCCACTTAGCAATCAGCCCCAGCATTTT,CASSQDPLSNQPQHF
.,TRBV4-1,.,TRBJ2-7,TGCGCCAGCAGCCAAGTGACTCGTGATAGCTACGAGCAGTACTTC,CASSQVTRDSYEQYF
TRBD1,TRBV19,.,TRBJ2-1,TGTGCCTGCAGACAGGGGTATGAGCAGTTCTTC,CACRQGYEQFF
TRBD1,TRBV7-6,.,TRBJ2-3,TGTGCCAGCAGTACCTACCGGGACAGGGGGCGCATCCAGGCAGATACGCAGTATTTT,CASSTYRDRGRIQADTQYF
.,TRBV7-3,.,TRBJ2-6,TGTGCCAGCAGCTCCATCTCTGCAGGGAATCTGGGGGCCAACGTCCTGACTTTC,CASSSISAGNLGANVLTF
TRBD1,TRBV6-5,.,TRBJ1-2,TGTGCCAGCAGTACCGCACAGGGGAACTATGGCTACACCTTC,CASSTAQGNYGYTF
.,TRBV29-1,.,TRBJ2-3,TGCAGCGTGGAAAACAGGGTTAGGGGCACAGATACGCAGTATTTT,CSVENRVRGTDTQYF
.,TRBV5-4,.,TRBJ2-3,TGTGCCAGCAGCTTGGCCGGGACTCGAAACACAGATACGCAGTATTTT,CASSLAGTRNTDTQYF
TRBD1,TRBV5-1,once,TRBJ2-6,TGCGCCAGCAGCCTTGAAGAGGGGGCGGGCTCTGGGGCCAACGTCCTGACTTTC,CASSLEEGAGSGANVLTF
.,TRBV7-8,once,TRBJ2-5,TGTGCCAGCAGCTCCCGTGACAGACGCCAAGAGACCCAGTACTTC,CASSSRDRRQETQYF
.,TRBV6-5,.,TRBJ1-3,TGTGCCAGCAGTCCGCAGACGGGATCTGGAAACACCATATATTTT,CASSPQTGSGNTIYF
.,TRBV7-7,once,TRBJ2-2,TGTGCTAGCAGCTCTGCTACGGGATTCAGTTCCACCGGGGAGCTGTTTTTT,CASSSATGFSSTGELFF
.,TRBV18,.,TRBJ1-2,TGTGCCAGCTCACCTACGGCGGAGCCAAACTATGGCTACACCTTC,CASSPTAEPNYGYTF
TRBD2,TRBV7-6,.,TRBJ2-5,TGTGCCAGCAGCCCAACCCTAGCGGCCCAAGAGACCCAGTACTTC,CASSPTLAAQETQYF
.,TRBV9,.,TRBJ2-3,TGTGCCAGCAGCTTGGGGGGGGCCTGGAGCACAGATACGCAGTATTTT,CASSLGGAWSTDTQYF
TRBD2,TRBV6-5,.,TRBJ2-1,TGTGCCAGCGTTAAGACCGGGGCCACGGGAGGTAAGCAGTTCTTC,CASVKTGATGGKQFF
.,TRBV2,once,TRBJ1-2,TGTGCCAGCACCCCTGGGCGGGACCGGGGTGGCTACACCTTC,CASTPGRDRGGYTF
TRBD1,TRBV7-3,.,TRBJ1-5,TGTGCCAGCAGCCAAATACAGGGGGCGGCCCAGCATTTT,CASSQIQGAAQHF
.,TRBV18,.,TRBJ1-1,TGTGCCAGCTCGTACCGACAGAACACTGAAGCTTTCTTT,CASSYRQNTEAFF
TRBD2,TRBV18,medium-sized,TRBJ2-7,TGTGGCGAGCGGGAGTGCTACGAGCAGTACTTC,CGERECYEQYF
TRBD1,TRBV6-6,.,TRBJ1-6,TGTGCCAGCAGTTCCTTGACAGGGAGTAATTCACCCCTCCACTTT,CASSSLTGSNSPLHF
.,TRBV11-3,.,TRBJ2-3,TGTGCCAGCAGCTTCCTTTTTGGAGTGAAGGGGACATATACGCAGTATTTT,CASSFLFGVKGTYTQYF
.,TRBV27,.,TRBJ2-3,TGTGCCAGCAGTTTAATTGCGGGGGCCAGCACAGATACGCAGTATTTT,CASSLIAGASTDTQYF
TRBD2,TRBV6-1,.,TRBJ2-1,TGTGCCAGCAGTGCCTGGGCTAGCGGGGTTTTCAATGAGCAGTTCTTC,CASSAWASGVFNEQFF
TRBD1,TRBV18,.,TRBJ1-2,TGTGCCAGCTCACCACCATCGCAGGGGGCTTATGGCTACACCTTC,CASSPPSQGAYGYTF